The 13 T cell receptor beta chains below all came from one sample that was sequenced in a study of PD-L1 blockade in urothelial cancer. Data came from immunoSEQ multiplex PCR; TCRdb stores just in-frame clones and leaves some out. Of tens of thousands of clones in the sample, approximately 86% were seen once. The input for sequencing was PBMCs, taken around atezolizumab (anti-PD-L1) treatment. The receptors come from a woman between 70 and 85 years old with urothelial cancer.

V gene TRBV7-9 combines with J gene TRBJ1-5; 10 bases align to TRBD1. This CDR3 has 17 residues. Germline V gives CDR1 SEHNR, CDR2 FQNEAQ (reference sequence). V was clipped by 4 bases and J by 5 bases; unmatched bases: 11. The CDR3 loop is CASSSGRDRGRDQPQHF. The CDR3 nucleotides are TGTGCCAGCAGCTCGGGCCGGGACAGGGGTCGGGATCAGCCCCAGCATTTT.

This clone appeared once. The V gene is TRBV28, the J gene TRBJ2-7; 13 nucleotides match TRBD2. Germline-derived CDR1 and CDR2 are MDHEN and SYDVKM. J lost 3 bases, V lost 6 bases, and 2 bases had no gene match. The CDR3 extends over 14 amino acids. The CDR3, as DNA: TGTGCCAGCAGCGGGACTAGCGGGATCTACGAGCAGTACTTC. Translation: CASSGTSGIYEQYF.

The chain has TRBV23-1 and TRBJ2-5, with 7 nucleotides matching TRBD2. TRBV23-1 is flagged as an ORF with uncertain function. J gave up 5 bases and V 5 bases, and 8 bases lay outside the gene matches. The CDR3 has 14 residues. CDR3 loop: CASSWGLFVETQYF. Written as DNA, the CDR3 is TGCGCCAGCAGTTGGGGACTATTTGTGGAGACCCAGTACTTC.

The sample holds one count of this clone. The CDR3 DNA sequence: TGTGCCAGCAGCGCCCGGGACTCCGTGGATGGGGAGCAGTACTTC. Protein product: CASSARDSVDGEQYF. The genes are TRBV9 and TRBJ2-7, with D tentatively TRBD2 (6 bases). Germline CDR1 reads SGDLS; CDR2 reads YYNGEE. V lost 3 bases and J lost 7, with 20 bases in between. The CDR3 consists of 15 residues.

This chain links TRBV6-6 with TRBJ2-1; TRBD1 is a possible D gene (6 bases). CDR3 length: 15 residues. The germline V and J ends were trimmed by 4 bases and 2 bases, with 12 bases remaining between them. Germline CDR1 and CDR2: MNHNY and SVGAGI (reference sequence). The CDR3 DNA reads as TGTGCCAGCAGTTCCGCAGGGGACCCCTACAATGAGCAGTTCTTC. It translates to CASSSAGDPYNEQFF.

This rearrangement joins TRBV7-3 to TRBJ2-3; no firm D call. Germline-derived CDR1 and CDR2 are SGHTA and FQGTGA. Trimming pared 5 bases from V and 3 bases from J, leaving 12 bases between. This CDR3 region has 14 residues. The CDR3 DNA reads TGTGCCAGCAGCACAGCTGGTAGAACAGATACGCAGTATTTT. Residues: CASSTAGRTDTQYF.

In regard to this clone: Mismatch with germline at one junction end may stem from a read error. This sequence joins TRBV7-2 and TRBJ2-2; TRBD1 is a possible D gene (6 bases). The CDR3 runs to 19 residues. Germline V lookup: CDR1 SGHTA, CDR2 FQGNSA. CDR3 loop: CASSLEFIRGRGPTRELFF. In nucleotides, the CDR3 is TGTGCCAGCAGCTTAGAGTTTATTCGTGGCAGGGGCCCCACCCGGGAGCTGTTTTTT.

The V gene is TRBV6-5, the J gene TRBJ1-3, with D possibly matching TRBD1 (6 bases). Trimming pared 2 bases from V and 7 bases from J, leaving 15 bases between. This CDR3 is built from 15 residues. CDR1 is MNHEY, CDR2 SVGAGI, per germline. This CDR3 is CASSYRGGRYNTIYF. CDR3 coding DNA: TGTGCCAGCAGTTACCGAGGGGGAAGGTACAACACCATATATTTT.

This clone was observed once. The CDR3 sequence is CASRTGDYTEAFF. The CDR3 region has the DNA TGTGCCAGCAGGACAGGGGATTACACTGAAGCTTTCTTT. The rearrangement joins TRBV7-9 to TRBJ1-1, with 8 positions matching TRBD1. Unmatched junction bases numbered 3, after V lost 6 bases and J lost 3 bases. The CDR3 length is 13 residues. The V gene's germline CDR1 is SEHNR and CDR2 FQNEAQ (reference sequence). Full variable domain (missing parts from reference TRBV7-9 and TRBJ1-1): DTGVSQNPRHKITKRGQNVTFRCDPISEHNRLYWYRQTLGQGPEFLTYFQNEAQLEKSRLLSDRFSAERPKGSFSTLEIQRTEQGDSAMYLCASRTGDYTEAFFGQGTRLTVV.

J is TRBJ2-6 and V is TRBV7-8, with a possible D match to TRBD2 (5 bases). Germline CDR1 reads SGHVS; CDR2 reads FQNEAQ. The CDR3 loop spans 15 amino acids. The germline V and J ends were trimmed by 5 bases and 11 bases, with 19 bases remaining between them. CDR3 DNA sequence: TGTGCCAGCAGCCTACTAGGTCTGAGGCGCGACGTCCTGACTTTC. Translating it yields CASSLLGLRRDVLTF.

The chain employs TRBV27 and TRBJ2-1, with 16 bases identical to TRBD2. Germline V gene sequence: CDR1 MNHEY, CDR2 SMNVEV (reference sequence). The CDR3 sequence is 16 residues long. The V segment lost 6 bases and the J segment 5 bases; nucleotides outside the gene matches: 4. DNA for the CDR3: TGTGCCAGCAGGGGACTAGCGGGAGGGCCCCACAATGAGCAGTTCTTC. Residues: CASRGLAGGPHNEQFF.

The CDR3 DNA reads TGTGCCTGGAGTTTCCGGGGGGGCGACTATGGCTACACCTTC. It is translated as CAWSFRGGDYGYTF. The chain has TRBV30 and TRBJ1-2; D might be TRBD1 (6 bases). Germline assignment: CDR1 GTSNPN and CDR2 SVGIG (reference sequence). Trimming removed 2 bases from V and 3 bases from J, with 13 bases in between. The CDR3 is made up of 14 amino acids.

The CDR3 sequence is CASSRIQITGELFF. Here the CDR3 DNA reads TGTGCCAGCAGCCGAATACAGATAACCGGGGAGCTGTTTTTT. This chain uses TRBV27 with TRBJ2-2; D unclear. The CDR3 extends over 14 amino acids. Deletions cut 6 bases from V and 5 bases from J, with 13 bases between. In germline, CDR1 is MNHEY, CDR2 SMNVEV (reference sequence).